The sequence of this TCR beta chain was determined in a study of T cell repertoires in aging, cancer and after chemotherapy. Study results and limitations: Across the chemotherapy interval, each cancer cohort showed higher median generation probability, suggesting thymic rebound.

Looked up from germline, CDR1 is GTSNPN and CDR2 is SVGIG (reference sequence). V lost 2 bases, J lost 6 bases, and 2 bases stayed unmatched. The CDR3 loop spans 13 amino acids. As for this clonotype: As yet, its antigen is unknown. It is likely a read error, because the conserved phenylalanine at the end of the CDR3 is missing.

TRB rearrangements spanning V, D and J were amplified using mixed TRB-A/B primers. TCRdb re-derived calls from the multiplex PCR reads in MiXCR, one entry per CDR3 protein. This repertoire shows about 12,000 distinct CDR3 sequences, under 40% found once; its top ten account for 6.6%. Peripheral blood genomic DNA, not sorted cells or RNA, was the template. The chain combines TRBV30 with TRBJ2-1, with 9 bases matching TRBD2. This sequence was found in a human donor in good health. The donor label of this sample is uncertain. Source material: blood. The CDR3 nucleotides read TGTGCCTGGAGTATTAGCGGGAGCAATGAGCAGTTCTCC. Its protein is CAWSISGSNEQFS.